Each of the 27 T cell receptor beta chains below was sequenced from the same sample in a study of T cells after yellow fever vaccination. A single record per CDR3 protein comes from TCRdb applying MiXCR to the 5' RACE reads. The sample contains just under 85,000 distinct CDR3 sequences, about an eighth of which appear only once. The sample here was CD8+ T cells not binding an NS4B(214-222) dextramer, sorted from PBMCs, taken 20 to 25 days after the first yellow fever vaccination. The receptors here all came from a man aged 18 to 30 who received the YFV17D yellow fever vaccine.

The genes are TRBV4-1 and TRBJ2-1; 8 positions match TRBD1. This CDR3 spans 16 amino acids. Germline V lookup: CDR1 MGHRA, CDR2 YSYEKL. V dropped 7 bases and J dropped 9; count of bases not matched to a gene: 17. The CDR3: CASTLQAGGLRGEQFF. CDR3 bases: TGCGCCAGCACCCTGCAGGCAGGGGGCCTGCGGGGTGAGCAGTTCTTC.

The chain links TRBV29-1 to TRBJ2-7; D not certain. V was pared by 4 bases and J by 3 bases, with 10 bases between. CDR1 is SQVTM and CDR2 is ANQGSEA in the germline V gene. The CDR3 runs 12 residues. CDR3 nucleotides: TGCAGCGTTGTAGGCACTTTCTACGAGCAGTACTTC. Amino acid sequence: CSVVGTFYEQYF.

This clonotype has ten or more counts. V and J are TRBV4-3 and TRBJ2-3; weak D call: TRBD2 (6 bases). The germline V gene has CDR1 LGHNA and CDR2 YSLEER. V was shortened by 0 bases and J by 3 bases, with 13 bases between the two germline ends. The CDR3 contains 16 residues. The CDR3 DNA follows: TGCGCCAGCAGCCAAGAAGGGGTCCGGGGGACAGATACGCAGTATTTT. Translating gives CASSQEGVRGTDTQYF.

The gene calls are TRBV10-3 and TRBJ2-1; weak D call: TRBD1 (5 bases). The germline V gene has CDR1 ENHRY and CDR2 SYGVKD. This CDR3 has 17 amino acids. Deletions cut 6 bases from V and 2 bases from J, with 20 bases between. CDR3 coding DNA: TGTGCCATCAGAGTAAGTTATGGGGCTAGAGCCTACAATGAGCAGTTCTTC. Translated: CAIRVSYGARAYNEQFF.

This clonotype came up many times. CDR3 loop: CASSPGGDRNTGELFF. DNA of the CDR3: TGTGCCAGCAGCCCTGGCGGGGACAGGAACACCGGGGAGCTGTTTTTT. This sequence joins TRBV4-2 and TRBJ2-2; a possible D gene is TRBD1 (7 bases). Trimming took off 4 bases at V and 1 base at J, with 13 bases between the two ends. The CDR3 extends over 16 amino acids. Per germline, CDR1 LGHNA and CDR2 YNFKEQ.

The chain has TRBV27 and TRBJ2-7; D is perhaps TRBD2 (6 bases). V lost 5 bases and J lost 2, with 16 bases in between. Germline V gene lookup returns CDR1 MNHEY and CDR2 SMNVEV (reference sequence). This CDR3 region has 15 residues. In DNA, the CDR3 is TGTGCCAGCAGTGCCGGGTTAGGAGGGGCCTACGAGCAGTACGTC. Its protein is CASSAGLGGAYEQYV.

The gene calls are TRBV7-3 and TRBJ2-2; D is ambiguous. Germline CDR1 and CDR2: SGHTA and FQGTGA. The germline V and J ends were trimmed by 7 bases and 5 bases, with 11 bases remaining between them. CDR3 size: 13 residues. The CDR3 sequence is CASTGSGTGELFF. CDR3 coding DNA: TGTGCCAGCACTGGATCCGGGACCGGGGAGCTGTTTTTT. The full variable domain, rest sourced from reference TRBV7-3 and TRBJ2-2, is GAGVSQTPSNKVTEKGKYVELRCDPISGHTALYWYRQSLGQGPEFLIYFQGTGAADDSGLPNDRFFAVRPEGSVSTLKIQRTERGDSAVYLCASTGSGTGELFFGEGSRLTVL.

The sample holds a few counts of this clonotype. The chain joins TRBV10-3 to TRBJ1-4; possible D gene TRBD1, 5 bases. CDR3 length: 15 amino acids. Germline CDR1 is ENHRY and CDR2 is SYGVKD. V was shortened by 6 bases and J by 8 bases, with 19 bases between the two germline ends. As DNA, the CDR3 is TGTGCCATCAGCGAGGGGACTTCGGGGTCGGAAAAACTGTTTTTT. Protein sequence: CAISEGTSGSEKLFF.

There are many counts of this clonotype. The J gene is TRBJ2-1, the V gene TRBV3-1; D is possibly TRBD1 or TRBD2 (6 bases each). V lost 6 bases, J lost 5 bases, and 23 bases lay in between. This CDR3 has 17 residues. CDR1 is LGHDT, CDR2 YNNKEL, per germline (reference sequence). Here the CDR3 reads CASRKTRGGPPNNEQFF. CDR3 nucleotide sequence: TGTGCCAGCAGAAAAACCCGAGGGGGGCCCCCAAACAATGAGCAGTTCTTC.

This clonotype was picked up a small number of times. The chain links TRBV6-5 to TRBJ2-2; TRBD1 matches 8 bases. CDR3 length: 17 amino acids. Germline CDR1 reads MNHEY; CDR2 reads SVGAGI. Trimming at V came to 6 bases and at J to 4 bases, leaving 13 bases not matched to a gene. CDR3 in DNA: TGTGCCAGCAGGTTAGGGTCCCGGACAGGGACCACCGGGGAGCTGTTTTTT. Translating it yields CASRLGSRTGTTGELFF.

The V call is TRBV11-3, the J call TRBJ2-7, with 10 bases aligning to TRBD1. The germline V gene encodes CDR1 SGHNT and CDR2 YENEEA. The CDR3 has 16 residues. After removal of 4 bases from V and 6 bases from J, the junction contained 12 bases not matched to a gene. Here the CDR3 reads CASSSSGTGAFGEQYF. The CDR3 nucleotides are TGTGCCAGCAGCTCCTCCGGGACAGGGGCGTTCGGCGAGCAGTACTTC.

This clonotype was found a few times. This chain connects TRBV5-1 to TRBJ2-7; tentatively, D is TRBD1 (6 bases). The germline CDR1 and CDR2 sequences are SGHRS and YFSETQ. Trimming stripped 0 bases from V and 4 bases from J, with 11 bases between. This CDR3 region has 14 residues. The CDR3 spells CASSLASQGYEQYF. Here the CDR3 DNA reads TGCGCCAGCAGCTTGGCCAGTCAGGGGTACGAGCAGTACTTC.

This clonotype was seen a handful of times. The chain combines TRBV9 with TRBJ2-7; D is unclear. The germline V gene encodes CDR1 SGDLS and CDR2 YYNGEE. The CDR3 loop spans 9 amino acids. Deletions cut 10 bases from V and 7 bases from J, with 9 bases between. The CDR3 region has the DNA TGTGCCCATCGCAGGGAGCAGTACGTC. Translating gives CAHRREQYV.

This chain uses TRBV7-9 with TRBJ2-1; the D gene is possibly TRBD2 (7 bases). The germline V gene has CDR1 SEHNR and CDR2 FQNEAQ (reference sequence). V lost 5 bases to trimming and J lost 5 bases, with 16 bases between them. The CDR3 consists of 15 residues. The CDR3 coding sequence is TGTGCCAGCAGCCCCGTGGCGGGGGCAAACAATGAGCAGTTCTTC. Encoded protein: CASSPVAGANNEQFF.

There are a few counts of this clonotype. This rearrangement joins TRBV7-2 to TRBJ1-2; D not certain. The V end was cut by 5 bases, the J end by 8 bases, with 15 bases between. The CDR3 is 13 residues long. Germline CDR1 is SGHTA and CDR2 is FQGNSA. The DNA for the CDR3 is TGTGCCAGCAGCGTAAAGCCGCCGGGGGGCTACACCTTC. It specifies CASSVKPPGGYTF. The whole variable domain, remainder taken from reference TRBV7-2 and TRBJ1-2, is GAGVSQSPSNKVTEKGKDVELRCDPISGHTALYWYRQSLGQGLEFLIYFQGNSAPDKSGLPSDRFSAERTGGSVSTLTIQRTQQEDSAVYLCASSVKPPGGYTFGSGTRLTVV.

This clonotype was picked up a small number of times. CDR3 loop: CSVEGRLMNTEAFF. The DNA of the CDR3 is TGCAGCGTTGAAGGGCGGCTGATGAACACTGAAGCTTTCTTT. The V call is TRBV29-1, the J call TRBJ1-1; D unclear. The CDR3 is 14 residues long. V was trimmed by 1 base and J by 0 bases, leaving 9 bases between them. Per germline, CDR1 SQVTM and CDR2 ANQGSEA.

This clonotype appeared a few times. The chain couples TRBV6-5 to TRBJ2-5; weak D call: TRBD1 (6 bases). Germline V CDR1 and CDR2: MNHEY, SVGAGI. The CDR3 is 15 residues long. The V gene lost 0 bases and the J gene lost 2 bases, with 10 bases spanning the gap. The CDR3 DNA sequence: TGTGCCAGCAGTTACTCCGGGACACCTCAAGAGACCCAGTACTTC. Its translation is CASSYSGTPQETQYF.

The sample holds one count of this clonotype. A single base separates this from a much larger clone, so it may be a read error. The V gene is TRBV28, the J gene TRBJ2-3; possible D gene TRBD1, 6 bases. Germline assignment: CDR1 MDHEN and CDR2 SYDVKM. This CDR3 is 16 amino acids long. In DNA form, the CDR3 reads TGTGCCAACAGTTGGGGGACACGGAAGAGCACAGATACGCAGTATTTT. This translates into CANSWGTRKSTDTQYF. The full variable domain, in which reference TRBV28 and TRBJ2-3 provide the parts outside the CDR3, is DVKVTQSSRYLVKRTGEKVFLECVQDMDHENMFWYRQDPGLGLRLIYFSYDVKMKEKGDIPEGYSVSREKKERFSLILESASTNQTSMYLCANSWGTRKSTDTQYFGPGTRLTVL.

Here the CDR3 DNA reads TGTGCCAGCAGTTACTCGGGGTTGGGGCTTAATGAGCAGTTCTTC. Protein product: CASSYSGLGLNEQFF. The chain employs TRBV6-5 and TRBJ2-1; D is possibly TRBD1 (5 bases). V was pared by 0 bases and J by 7 bases, with 13 bases between. Germline V lookup: CDR1 MNHEY, CDR2 SVGAGI. The CDR3 consists of 15 residues.

The CDR3 DNA follows: TGCAGTGCTAGTCCTAGCTTGGGATCCTACAATGAGCAGTTCTTC. It codes for CSASPSLGSYNEQFF. V is TRBV20-1 and J is TRBJ2-1; D possibly corresponds to TRBD2 (5 bases). In germline, CDR1 is DFQATT, CDR2 SNEGSKA (reference sequence). CDR3 length: 15 residues. V lost 3 bases, J lost 1 base, and 13 bases lay in between.

This clonotype was counted a few times. The V and J genes are TRBV7-9 and TRBJ1-4; 7 bases are shared with TRBD1. Unmatched junction bases numbered 2, after V lost 3 bases and J lost 7 bases. The CDR3 has 13 amino acids. Germline V gene lookup returns CDR1 SEHNR and CDR2 FQNEAQ (reference sequence). CDR3 nucleotide sequence: TGTGCCAGCAGCTTTGCAGGGGGTGAAAAACTGTTTTTT. This encodes CASSFAGGEKLFF. Based on the CDR3 plus reference TRBV7-9 and TRBJ1-4, the full variable domain is DTGVSQNPRHKITKRGQNVTFRCDPISEHNRLYWYRQTLGQGPEFLTYFQNEAQLEKSRLLSDRFSAERPKGSFSTLEIQRTEQGDSAMYLCASSFAGGEKLFFGSGTQLSVL.

The chain employs TRBV6-5 and TRBJ2-7; D could derive from TRBD1 or TRBD2 (5 bases each). CDR3 length: 14 amino acids. The ends were cut back, 4 bases at V and 2 bases at J, with 12 bases in the middle. Germline V gene data show CDR1 as MNHEY and CDR2 as SVGAGI. The CDR3 spells CASSWAGAAYEQYF. The CDR3 DNA is TGTGCCAGCAGTTGGGCCGGGGCAGCCTACGAGCAGTACTTC.

This chain joins TRBV29-1 and TRBJ1-1; D is ambiguous. Between the trimmed V and J ends, which lost 4 bases and 10 bases, there was a span of 22 bases. Germline CDR1 SQVTM, CDR2 ANQGSEA. The CDR3 totals 14 residues. The CDR3: CSVAGSYLGLGAFF. In DNA form, the CDR3 reads TGCAGCGTTGCTGGGTCTTATCTCGGCTTGGGAGCTTTCTTT.

The rearrangement joins TRBV5-1 to TRBJ2-1, with D uncertain. Germline V gene sequence: CDR1 SGHRS, CDR2 YFSETQ. Trimming shortened V by 4 bases and J by 3 bases, and 17 bases separated the two germline ends. The CDR3 length is 16 residues. As DNA, the CDR3 is TGCGCCAGCAGCCCAGCTACCTATAGGCTCTACAATGAGCAGTTCTTC. Translation: CASSPATYRLYNEQFF.

The chain couples TRBV12-5 to TRBJ2-7, with D possibly being TRBD1 (5 bases). V was cut by 1 base and J by 1 base, with 11 bases left in between. CDR1 is LGHNT, CDR2 FRNRAP, per germline. This CDR3 region has 15 residues. The CDR3 loop reads CASGLERRGSYEQYF. The CDR3 bases are TGTGCTAGTGGTTTGGAAAGAAGGGGATCCTACGAGCAGTACTTC. The variable domain in full, with the rest retrieved from reference TRBV12-5 and TRBJ2-7, is DARVTQTPRHKVTEMGQEVTMRCQPILGHNTVFWYRQTMMQGLELLAYFRNRAPLDDSGMPKDRFSAEMPDATLATLKIQPSEPRDSAVYFCASGLERRGSYEQYFGPGTRLTVT.

The chain has TRBV9 and TRBJ1-1; D gene uncertain. Per germline, CDR1 SGDLS and CDR2 YYNGEE. Deletions cut 3 bases from V and 1 base from J, with 7 bases between. The CDR3 loop spans 13 amino acids. Written as DNA, the CDR3 is TGTGCCAGCAGCGCGGACGGGAACACTGAAGCTTTCTTT. This translates into CASSADGNTEAFF.

The CDR3 DNA reads TGTGCCAGCCCGGGACAGGGCTCCTACGAGCAGTACGTC. Translating gives CASPGQGSYEQYV. V and J are TRBV27 and TRBJ2-7, with 9 bases that match TRBD1. This CDR3 is 13 amino acids long. V was clipped by 8 bases and J by 0 bases; unmatched bases: 2. The V gene's germline CDR1 is MNHEY and CDR2 SMNVEV (reference sequence).